These 31 T cell receptor beta chains came from one sample sequenced in a study of blood T cell repertoires in COVID-19. The table came from immunoSEQ multiplex PCR; TCRdb's copy has only in-frame clones and leaves some out. The table includes roughly 230,000 clones, around 87% detected once. Sequenced sample: PBMCs or T cells enriched from blood (not recorded which). The receptors were gathered from a man aged 25 to 45 in a cohort exposed to, infected with or recovered from COVID-19 (not recorded which).

V and J are TRBV6-5 and TRBJ1-2; D gene ambiguous. In germline, CDR1 is MNHEY, CDR2 SVGAGI. The CDR3 consists of 14 residues. Trimming pared 0 bases from V and 7 bases from J, leaving 12 bases between. The CDR3 loop is CASSYSGILSGYTF. The CDR3, as DNA: TGTGCCAGCAGTTACTCCGGGATATTAAGTGGCTACACCTTC.

The V call is TRBV5-4, the J call TRBJ1-1; perhaps TRBD1 as D (6 bases). CDR1 and CDR2 (germline): SGHNT, YYREEE (reference sequence). The CDR3 length is 17 residues. Between the trimmed V and J ends, which lost 0 bases and 3 bases, there was a span of 18 bases. CDR3 sequence (DNA): TGTGCCAGCAGCTTGGCCGCAGGGGTCCAAATTTACACTGAAGCTTTCTTT. Translation gives CASSLAAGVQIYTEAFF.

This chain links TRBV19 with TRBJ2-1; tentative D call: TRBD2 (5 bases). Per the germline V gene, CDR1 is LNHDA and CDR2 is SQIVND (reference sequence). The CDR3 loop spans 19 amino acids. Trimming left V 0 bases short and J 0 bases short, with 18 bases between. The CDR3 DNA is TGTGCCAGTAGTATAGAGCAATTTAATACTAGGAGCTCCTACAATGAGCAGTTCTTC. Translated: CASSIEQFNTRSSYNEQFF.

The chain carries TRBV5-4 and TRBJ1-2; D possibly corresponds to TRBD1 (6 bases). CDR3 size: 15 residues. The V and J ends lost 2 bases and 6 bases respectively, with 17 bases between them. Germline V lookup: CDR1 SGHNT, CDR2 YYREEE (reference sequence). The CDR3 loop reads CASSFRGQGMNGYTF. The CDR3 nucleotides read TGTGCCAGCAGCTTTCGAGGCCAGGGGATGAATGGCTACACCTTC.

In its sample, this clone was seen many times. The chain combines TRBV5-1 with TRBJ2-7; a weak D match, TRBD2 (7 bases). Trimming cost V 4 bases and J 2 bases, with 19 bases left between them. The CDR3 is made up of 16 amino acids. The germline gives CDR1 SGHRS, CDR2 YFSETQ. CDR3 residues: CASSPFEGGVTYEQYF. The CDR3 DNA reads TGCGCCAGCAGCCCCTTCGAGGGGGGGGTCACCTACGAGCAGTACTTC. The variable domain in full, with the rest retrieved from reference TRBV5-1 and TRBJ2-7, is KAGVTQTPRYLIKTRGQQVTLSCSPISGHRSVSWYQQTPGQGLQFLFEYFSETQRNKGNFPGRFSGRQFSNSRSEMNVSTLELGDSALYLCASSPFEGGVTYEQYFGPGTRLTVT.

The chain joins TRBV11-2 to TRBJ2-7; 7 bases fit TRBD2. Trimming removed 4 bases from V and 1 base from J; junction bases left unmatched: 4. Germline CDR1 reads SGHAT; CDR2 reads FQNNGV. The CDR3 contains 14 residues. The CDR3 spells CASSSLGGSYEQYF. The CDR3 bases are TGTGCCAGCAGCTCCCTCGGGGGGTCCTACGAGCAGTACTTC. The entire variable domain, with the rest obtained from reference TRBV11-2 and TRBJ2-7, is as follows: EAGVAQSPRYKIIEKRQSVAFWCNPISGHATLYWYQQILGQGPKLLIQFQNNGVVDDSQLPKDRFSAERLKGVDSTLKIQPAKLEDSAVYLCASSSLGGSYEQYFGPGTRLTVT.

The chain links TRBV6-2 or TRBV6-3 to TRBJ1-6; the D gene is possibly TRBD1 (5 bases). CDR3 length equals 15 residues. The germline V gene has CDR1 MNHEY and CDR2 SVGEGT. With 0 bases removed from V and 9 bases from J, the gap between germline ends came to 12 bases. The CDR3 protein is CASSYSRMGRSPLHF. The CDR3 nucleotides are TGTGCCAGCAGTTACTCGAGGATGGGGCGTTCACCCCTCCACTTT.

In its sample, this clone was seen once. The V gene is TRBV5-1, the J gene TRBJ1-2; D ambiguous. CDR1 and CDR2 (germline): SGHRS, YFSETQ. There are 15 residues in the CDR3. The ends were cut back, 0 bases at V and 2 bases at J, with 11 bases in the middle. CDR3 sequence: CASSLEVAGNYGYTF. DNA of the CDR3: TGCGCCAGCAGCTTGGAGGTGGCAGGCAACTATGGCTACACCTTC.

The chain employs TRBV6-1 and TRBJ1-5; D gene unclear. Trimming shortened V by 2 bases and J by 4 bases, and 12 bases separated the two germline ends. Per the germline V gene, CDR1 is MNHNS and CDR2 is SASEGT. This CDR3 has 15 residues. The CDR3 protein is CASSESEGSNQPQHF. The CDR3 DNA follows: TGTGCCAGCAGTGAATCCGAGGGATCTAATCAGCCCCAGCATTTT.

This sequence joins TRBV19 and TRBJ2-1, with 7 positions matching TRBD2. Germline V gene sequence: CDR1 LNHDA, CDR2 SQIVND (reference sequence). V lost 4 bases, J lost 3 bases, and 6 bases stayed unmatched. The CDR3 is made up of 15 amino acids. CDR3 amino acids: CASSNLRDYYNEQFF. The CDR3 nucleotides are TGTGCCAGTAGTAACCTCCGGGACTACTACAATGAGCAGTTCTTC.

The V gene is TRBV14, the J gene TRBJ2-7; TRBD2 matches at 12 bases. In germline, CDR1 is SGHDN, CDR2 FVKESK. Germline trimming cut 6 bases from V and 6 bases from J; bases unmatched to any gene: 6. This CDR3 region has 14 residues. Here the CDR3 DNA reads TGTGCCAGCAGTCGACGGACTAGCGGGACCGAGCAGTACTTC. It is translated as CASSRRTSGTEQYF. The full variable domain, its missing parts supplied by reference TRBV14 and TRBJ2-7, is EAGVTQFPSHSVIEKGQTVTLRCDPISGHDNLYWYRRVMGKEIKFLLHFVKESKQDESGMPNNRFLAERTGGTYSTLKVQPAELEDSGVYFCASSRRTSGTEQYFGPGTRLTVT.

CDR3 residues: CASSIQGTVVGNEQFF. The DNA for the CDR3 is TGCGCCAGCAGTATACAGGGCACTGTGGTAGGCAATGAGCAGTTCTTC. This chain joins TRBV5-1 and TRBJ2-1; weak D call: TRBD1 (6 bases). Germline CDR1 and CDR2: SGHRS and YFSETQ. Between the trimmed V and J ends, which lost 5 bases and 6 bases, there was a span of 21 bases. The CDR3 loop spans 16 amino acids.

This clone has only one observation. The chain combines TRBV19 with TRBJ1-5; TRBD1 agrees at 8 bases. CDR1 and CDR2 from the germline V gene are LNHDA and SQIVND (reference sequence). V dropped 2 bases and J dropped 2; count of bases not matched to a gene: 2. The CDR3 extends over 15 amino acids. The CDR3 region has the DNA TGTGCCAGTAGTATACCGGGACAGGGCAATCAGCCCCAGCATTTT. Protein sequence: CASSIPGQGNQPQHF.

V is TRBV28 and J is TRBJ1-1; 7 nucleotides match TRBD1. V lost 2 bases and J lost 10; bases outside the gene matches: 7. Germline assignment: CDR1 MDHEN and CDR2 SYDVKM. The CDR3 extends over 13 amino acids. The CDR3 coding sequence is TGTGCCAGCAGTTTAGAGACAGGGTTGGCAGCTTTCTTT. Its translation is CASSLETGLAAFF.

The chain couples TRBV28 to TRBJ1-5, with D possibly TRBD1 on 5 matching bases. Deletions cut 9 bases from V and 3 bases from J, with 15 bases between. From germline, CDR1 is MDHEN and CDR2 SYDVKM. This CDR3 is 14 amino acids long. The CDR3 DNA reads TGTGCCAGTGCCAACCGGGGGAACAATCAGCCCCAGCATTTT. Encoded protein: CASANRGNNQPQHF.

This chain joins TRBV15 and TRBJ2-1; a weak D match, TRBD1 (6 bases). Trimming cost V 0 bases and J 3 bases, with 15 bases left between them. The germline gives CDR1 LNHNV, CDR2 YYDKDF (reference sequence). The CDR3 has 17 residues. CDR3 sequence: CATSRDPGHPYYNEQFF. The CDR3 DNA sequence: TGTGCCACCAGCAGAGATCCGGGACACCCTTACTACAATGAGCAGTTCTTC. Combining the CDR3 with reference TRBV15 and TRBJ2-1 gives the whole variable domain DAMVIQNPRYQVTQFGKPVTLSCSQTLNHNVMYWYQQKSSQAPKLLFHYYDKDFNNEADTPDNFQSRRPNTSFCFLDIRSPGLGDTAMYLCATSRDPGHPYYNEQFFGPGTRLTVL.

This chain joins TRBV27 and TRBJ2-1, with 9 bases lining up with TRBD2. The CDR3 extends over 18 amino acids. Losses at the gene ends were 1 base for V and 8 bases for J; bases not matched to a gene: 15. Germline CDR1 and CDR2: MNHEY and SMNVEV (reference sequence). DNA for the CDR3: TGTGCCAGCAGTTTATACCCGCCAATTAGCGGGAGAGGCGATGAGCAGTTCTTC. This sequence encodes CASSLYPPISGRGDEQFF.

This clone was observed a single time. The genes are TRBV28 and TRBJ1-2, with TRBD1 identical over 10 bases. The germline V gene encodes CDR1 MDHEN and CDR2 SYDVKM. The CDR3 consists of 14 residues. J lost 7 bases, V lost 3 bases, and 5 bases had no gene match. This CDR3 is CASSFIGQGGGYTF. CDR3 coding DNA: TGTGCCAGCAGTTTCATTGGACAGGGGGGTGGCTACACCTTC.

The chain uses TRBV19 and TRBJ2-3, with a weak D call TRBD2 (6 bases). Looked up from germline, CDR1 is LNHDA and CDR2 is SQIVND (reference sequence). The length of the CDR3 is 16 residues. V was pared by 6 bases and J by 0 bases, with 16 bases between. CDR3 DNA sequence: TGTGCCAGTAGAAATCAGGGTCGGGGGAGCACAGATACGCAGTATTTT. It encodes CASRNQGRGSTDTQYF.

V and J are TRBV4-1 and TRBJ2-7; D is possibly TRBD2 (6 bases). Trimming stripped 3 bases from V and 0 bases from J, with 12 bases between. The CDR3 length is 15 residues. CDR1 and CDR2 (germline): MGHRA, YSYEKL. The chain's CDR3 is CASSHLASSSYEQYF. The CDR3 region has the DNA TGCGCCAGCAGCCACCTAGCGTCGAGCTCCTACGAGCAGTACTTC.

This clone occurred a few times. The germline gene is not matched at one end of the junction; a read error may be the cause. The chain joins TRBV7-7 to TRBJ2-2, with TRBD1 matching 8 bases. The CDR3 extends over 15 amino acids. Germline V CDR1 and CDR2: SSHAT, FNYEAQ (reference sequence). In nucleotides, the CDR3 is TGTGCTAGCAGCTCCGGGACAGGTTGGGGCGGGGAGCTGTTTTTT. This translates into CASSSGTGWGGELFF.

This CDR3 is CASSPGQSETQYF. CDR3 nucleotide sequence: TGTGCCAGCAGCCCTGGACAGTCAGAGACCCAGTACTTC. The chain recombines TRBV7-3 with TRBJ2-5; TRBD1 might be the D (6 bases). The CDR3 has 13 amino acids. The V gene lost 5 bases and the J gene lost 4 bases, with 11 bases spanning the gap. The germline CDR1 and CDR2 sequences are SGHTA and FQGTGA.

The genes are TRBV28 and TRBJ1-2; D is uncertain. CDR1 MDHEN and CDR2 SYDVKM come from the germline V gene. Trimming took off 6 bases at V and 4 bases at J, with 15 bases between the two ends. The CDR3 is 14 residues long. CDR3 coding DNA: TGTGCCAGCAGAGCGGGCAGGACGGGCTATGGCTACACCTTC. It specifies CASRAGRTGYGYTF.

This chain uses TRBV5-1 with TRBJ2-7; a weak D match, TRBD2 (6 bases). CDR1 and CDR2 from the germline V gene are SGHRS and YFSETQ. Trimming left V 0 bases short and J 7 bases short, with 20 bases between. The CDR3 extends over 16 amino acids. The CDR3 region has the DNA TGCGCCAGCAGCTTGGCCCGGGACTGGGGCTTCGGGGAGCAGTACTTC. Amino acid sequence: CASSLARDWGFGEQYF.

This clone has only one observation. The rearrangement links TRBV2 to TRBJ2-7; TRBD2 aligns across 10 bases. With V trimmed by 11 bases and J by 4 bases, 5 bases remained unmatched. The germline V gene has CDR1 SNHLY and CDR2 FYNNEI. The CDR3 totals 12 residues. CDR3 nucleotides: TGTGCCTCCGGACTAGCGGAGTACGAGCAGTACTTC. This translates into CASGLAEYEQYF. The whole variable domain, remainder taken from reference TRBV2 and TRBJ2-7, is EPEVTQTPSHQVTQMGQEVILRCVPISNHLYFYWYRQILGQKVEFLVSFYNNEISEKSEIFDDQFSVERPDGSNFTLKIRSTKLEDSAMYFCASGLAEYEQYFGPGTRLTVT.

As DNA, the CDR3 is TGTGCCAGCAGCCCGCGCGGAAAACCGGGACAGTATGACAATGAGCAGTTCTTC. This sequence encodes CASSPRGKPGQYDNEQFF. The chain combines TRBV11-3 with TRBJ2-1; 7 nucleotides line up with TRBD1. Trimming at V came to 5 bases and at J to 5 bases, leaving 18 bases not matched to a gene. Germline V gives CDR1 SGHNT, CDR2 YENEEA. The CDR3 is 18 residues long.

V is TRBV28 and J is TRBJ2-3; a weak D match, TRBD1 (5 bases). Per the germline V gene, CDR1 is MDHEN and CDR2 is SYDVKM. The CDR3 extends over 17 amino acids. The ends were cut back, 6 bases at V and 0 bases at J, with 19 bases in the middle. This CDR3 reads CASRFPLGRQSTDTQYF. CDR3 DNA: TGTGCCAGCAGGTTTCCCCTCGGCAGACAGAGCACAGATACGCAGTATTTT.

The V and J genes are TRBV7-6 and TRBJ1-5; 8 nucleotides line up with TRBD1. The J segment lost 0 bases and the V segment lost 3 bases, leaving 1 base of the junction unmatched. The germline CDR1 and CDR2 sequences are SGHVS and FNYEAQ. This CDR3 region has 15 residues. CDR3: CASSLTGDSNQPQHF. CDR3 nucleotides: TGTGCCAGCAGCTTGACAGGGGATAGCAATCAGCCCCAGCATTTT.

CDR3 sequence (DNA): TGTGCCAGCAGTAAAACAGGGTTGAGTGAGCCCCAGCATTTT. Its protein product is CASSKTGLSEPQHF. This sequence joins TRBV2 and TRBJ1-5; D may be TRBD1 (6 bases). V was trimmed by 5 bases and J by 8 bases, leaving 16 bases between them. The CDR3 is 14 amino acids. Germline V gene data show CDR1 as SNHLY and CDR2 as FYNNEI.

This clone was counted ten times or more. The rearrangement uses TRBV7-9 and TRBJ1-1, with TRBD1 identical over 8 bases. The CDR3 consists of 15 residues. The trim removed 4 bases at V and 6 bases at J, leaving 10 bases unmatched. Looked up from germline, CDR1 is SEHNR and CDR2 is FQNEAQ (reference sequence). The CDR3 DNA reads as TGTGCCAGCAGCTCAACTACAGGGGGATTAGCTGAAGCTTTCTTT. Encoded protein: CASSSTTGGLAEAFF.

The chain carries TRBV6-5 and TRBJ1-6; D gene ambiguous. The CDR3 loop spans 14 amino acids. Germline CDR1 reads MNHEY; CDR2 reads SVGAGI. V gave up 0 bases and J gave up 9 bases, with 9 bases separating them. The CDR3 DNA reads TGTGCCAGCAGTTACTCGGTGGACTTTTCACCCCTCCACTTT. Translation gives CASSYSVDFSPLHF.